A single sample is the source of the 26 T cell receptor beta chains below, sequenced in a study of blood T cell repertoires in COVID-19. Profiling relied on immunoSEQ multiplex PCR, and the TCRdb table lists in-frame clones only, not all of them. The table lists about 380,000 clones, around 89% of them singletons. The sample taken for sequencing was PBMCs or T cells enriched from blood (not recorded which). Source of these receptors: a woman aged 18-35 years who had recovered from COVID-19.

The rearrangement uses TRBV2 and TRBJ2-6; weak D call: TRBD1 (5 bases). Deletions cut 9 bases from V and 0 bases from J, with 18 bases between. There are 17 residues in the CDR3. Germline V lookup: CDR1 SNHLY, CDR2 FYNNEI. In DNA form, the CDR3 reads TGTGCCAGGCTATTGGACACTCAACCCTCTGGGGCCAACGTCCTGACTTTC. This codes for CARLLDTQPSGANVLTF.

V usage is TRBV7-9 and J usage is TRBJ1-2; 7 bases align to TRBD1. The junction had 5 bases not matched to a gene; V was cut back by 1 base and J by 3 bases. Germline-derived CDR1 and CDR2 are SEHNR and FQNEAQ (reference sequence). This CDR3 is 15 amino acids long. The CDR3 is CASSLGVGTDYGYTF. Written as DNA, the CDR3 is TGTGCCAGCAGCTTAGGTGTCGGGACAGACTATGGCTACACCTTC.

The chain employs TRBV2 and TRBJ2-7; TRBD1 aligns across 8 bases. The CDR3 is made up of 14 amino acids. After removal of 4 bases from V and 3 bases from J, the junction contained 5 bases not matched to a gene. Germline-derived CDR1 and CDR2 are SNHLY and FYNNEI. CDR3 sequence reads: CASSARQGIYEQYF. CDR3 DNA: TGTGCCAGCAGTGCTCGACAGGGGATCTACGAGCAGTACTTC.

This chain uses TRBV4-3 with TRBJ1-2; D unclear. With 4 bases removed from V and 4 bases from J, the gap between germline ends came to 19 bases. The CDR3 has 16 residues. Looked up from germline, CDR1 is LGHNA and CDR2 is YSLEER. The DNA for the CDR3 is TGCGCCAGCAGCCTCTCGGGAGAGGGCAGACTCTATGGCTACACCTTC. Amino acids: CASSLSGEGRLYGYTF.

The chain combines TRBV19 with TRBJ2-6, with 11 bases that match TRBD1. V shed 8 bases, J shed 0 bases, and the junction held 3 bases outside the gene matches. The CDR3 totals 16 residues. The V gene's germline CDR1 is LNHDA and CDR2 SQIVND (reference sequence). The DNA of the CDR3 is TGTGCCAGTTGGGACAGGGGGTTCTCTGGGGCCAACGTCCTGACTTTC. Encoded protein: CASWDRGFSGANVLTF.

The chain joins TRBV10-3 to TRBJ2-3, with TRBD2 identical over 13 bases. The CDR3 loop spans 16 amino acids. Trimming at V came to 7 bases and at J to 6 bases, leaving 10 bases not matched to a gene. Per germline, CDR1 ENHRY and CDR2 SYGVKD. CDR3 in amino acids: CAITPTSGGAVDTQYF. CDR3 DNA sequence: TGTGCCATCACTCCTACTAGCGGGGGGGCCGTGGATACGCAGTATTTT.

The chain combines TRBV2 with TRBJ2-3; tentative D call: TRBD1 (6 bases). V was shortened by 4 bases and J by 8 bases, with 19 bases between the two germline ends. Per the germline V gene, CDR1 is SNHLY and CDR2 is FYNNEI. The CDR3 runs 15 residues. The CDR3 here is CASSVDRTARGTQYF. The CDR3 DNA sequence: TGTGCCAGCAGTGTTGACAGGACTGCGAGGGGTACGCAGTATTTT.

V usage is TRBV19 and J usage is TRBJ2-2; D uncertain. This CDR3 has 14 residues. The V end was cut by 7 bases, the J end by 2 bases, with 11 bases between. In germline, CDR1 is LNHDA, CDR2 SQIVND (reference sequence). DNA of the CDR3: TGTGCCAGTATGGGCCTCCTTAACACCGGGGAGCTGTTTTTT. Protein: CASMGLLNTGELFF.

J is TRBJ1-5 and V is TRBV6-2 or TRBV6-3; D remains unclear. This CDR3 has 13 amino acids. Germline V gene lookup returns CDR1 MNHEY and CDR2 SVGEGT. V lost 2 bases, J lost 7 bases, and 9 bases lay in between. The CDR3 here is CASSYGPVQPQHF. In DNA, the CDR3 is TGTGCCAGCAGTTACGGCCCCGTCCAGCCCCAGCATTTT.

V gene TRBV30 combines with J gene TRBJ1-1, with 9 bases lining up with TRBD1. CDR1 is GTSNPN and CDR2 is SVGIG in the germline V gene (reference sequence). The ends lost 6 bases at V and 0 bases at J; junction bases unmatched: 8. The CDR3 is 15 amino acids. The CDR3 loop is CACQPGQGLNTEAFF. DNA for the CDR3: TGTGCCTGCCAACCGGGACAGGGCCTGAACACTGAAGCTTTCTTT.

This clone showed up just a few times. CDR3 in amino acids: CASSEGGRAGEQYF. The CDR3, as DNA: TGTGCCAGCAGTGAAGGGGGCAGGGCGGGGGAGCAGTACTTC. V gene TRBV6-1 combines with J gene TRBJ2-7, with a weak D call TRBD2 (6 bases). CDR1 is MNHNS and CDR2 is SASEGT in the germline V gene. The CDR3 covers 14 residues. Trimming took 1 base from V and 7 from J, leaving 14 bases between them.

The chain uses TRBV7-9 and TRBJ1-2, with D hard to call. Looked up from germline, CDR1 is SEHNR and CDR2 is FQNEAQ (reference sequence). This CDR3 has 12 residues. V was cut by 5 bases and J by 2 bases, with 6 bases left in between. In nucleotides, the CDR3 is TGTGCCAGCAGCCTATGGAACTATGGCTACACCTTC. Amino acid sequence: CASSLWNYGYTF. Full variable domain (rest looked up from reference TRBV7-9 and TRBJ1-2): DTGVSQNPRHKITKRGQNVTFRCDPISEHNRLYWYRQTLGQGPEFLTYFQNEAQLEKSRLLSDRFSAERPKGSFSTLEIQRTEQGDSAMYLCASSLWNYGYTFGSGTRLTVV.

This clone was seen a few times. The CDR3 DNA reads as TGTGCCACCAGCGGCGACAGGGTTGCAACTAATGAAAAACTGTTTTTT. It specifies CATSGDRVATNEKLFF. The V call is TRBV15, the J call TRBJ1-4; 7 nucleotides line up with TRBD1. With 5 bases clipped from V and 0 bases from J, the junction kept 6 bases outside the gene matches. The CDR3 spans 16 residues. In germline, CDR1 is LNHNV, CDR2 YYDKDF (reference sequence).

The chain links TRBV4-1 to TRBJ2-5; TRBD1 agrees at 7 bases. The CDR3 runs to 14 residues. The ends lost 4 bases at V and 4 bases at J; junction bases unmatched: 6. The germline V gene encodes CDR1 MGHRA and CDR2 YSYEKL. The CDR3, as DNA: TGCGCCAGCAGCCGAGCGACAGGGAGAGAGACCCAGTACTTC. This translates into CASSRATGRETQYF.

V is TRBV27 and J is TRBJ2-7, with a weak D call TRBD1 (5 bases). The CDR3 spans 14 residues. Trimming cost V 2 bases and J 0 bases, with 8 bases left between them. In germline, CDR1 is MNHEY, CDR2 SMNVEV (reference sequence). CDR3 in DNA: TGTGCCAGCAGTTTAGACAGCAGCTCCTACGAGCAGTACTTC. Translation gives CASSLDSSSYEQYF.

This chain uses TRBV20-1 with TRBJ1-6; a possible D gene is TRBD1 (5 bases). Germline V gene data show CDR1 as DFQATT and CDR2 as SNEGSKA (reference sequence). V lost 3 bases and J lost 7, with 10 bases in between. The CDR3 spans 13 residues. The CDR3 coding sequence is TGCAGTGCTAGTGAGACAGCAAATTCACCCCTCCACTTT. Protein: CSASETANSPLHF.

The rearrangement links TRBV2 to TRBJ1-5; 10 nucleotides agree with TRBD1. The CDR3 sequence is 16 residues long. V shed 6 bases and J 4 bases; nucleotides not matched to a gene: 9. Germline values: CDR1 SNHLY, CDR2 FYNNEI. The CDR3: CASSPTGGSGNQPQHF. CDR3 DNA: TGTGCCAGCAGCCCGACAGGGGGCAGTGGGAATCAGCCCCAGCATTTT.

The chain links TRBV7-2 to TRBJ1-2, with D hard to call. Germline CDR1 is SGHTA and CDR2 is FQGNSA. Trimming removed 11 bases from V and 7 bases from J, with 17 bases in between. The CDR3 is 12 residues long. CDR3 amino acids: CAGEFGRAGYTF. For the CDR3, the DNA is TGTGCCGGCGAGTTCGGGAGGGCTGGCTACACCTTC.

The chain employs TRBV19 and TRBJ2-3; D perhaps matches TRBD1 (6 bases). CDR3 length: 14 residues. V dropped 2 bases and J dropped 6 bases, with 12 bases sitting between them. Germline assignment: CDR1 LNHDA and CDR2 SQIVND (reference sequence). This CDR3 is CASSIPGVSDTQYF. The CDR3 DNA is TGTGCCAGTAGTATACCAGGGGTATCGGATACGCAGTATTTT.

The rearrangement uses TRBV24-1 and TRBJ2-2; 8 bases line up with TRBD2. V trimming: 2 bases; J trimming: 6 bases; junction bases outside the gene matches: 7. The CDR3 spans 16 residues. Germline CDR1 reads KGHDR; CDR2 reads SFDVKD. CDR3 amino acids: CATSDSGRGVPGELFF. Here the CDR3 DNA reads TGTGCCACCAGTGATTCAGGGCGGGGGGTACCCGGGGAGCTGTTTTTT.

V is TRBV6-1 and J is TRBJ1-1, with TRBD1 as a possible D gene (5 bases). The germline V gene encodes CDR1 MNHNS and CDR2 SASEGT. V was clipped by 4 bases and J by 1 base, with 16 bases between them. This CDR3 has 16 amino acids. The CDR3 is CASSANPDRKNTEAFF. The CDR3 DNA sequence: TGTGCCAGCAGTGCCAATCCAGACAGAAAGAACACTGAAGCTTTCTTT.

V usage is TRBV2 and J usage is TRBJ2-1; 8 nucleotides line up with TRBD2. V shed 3 bases, J shed 7 bases, and the junction held 8 bases outside the gene matches. The length of the CDR3 is 15 residues. Germline assignment: CDR1 SNHLY and CDR2 FYNNEI. CDR3 DNA sequence: TGTGCCAGCAGTGACAACGGGGGGGCCGTGAATGAGCAGTTCTTC. Residues: CASSDNGGAVNEQFF.

The sample holds one count of this clone. The chain employs TRBV19 and TRBJ1-1, with TRBD1 matching over 11 bases. This CDR3 spans 14 amino acids. CDR1 and CDR2 from the germline V gene are LNHDA and SQIVND (reference sequence). V shed 5 bases and J 8 bases; nucleotides not matched to a gene: 7. The CDR3 loop reads CASSSGTGGLEAFF. The CDR3 DNA reads as TGTGCCAGTAGTTCGGGGACAGGGGGGTTGGAAGCTTTCTTT.

The CDR3 DNA sequence: TGTGCCACCAGCAGAGACAGGGAAAATGAAAAACTGTTTTTT. Amino acids: CATSRDRENEKLFF. The chain carries TRBV15 and TRBJ1-4; D is perhaps TRBD1 (5 bases). The V end lost 0 bases, the J end lost 5 bases, and 7 bases lay between the germline ends. This CDR3 is built from 14 residues. Germline-derived CDR1 and CDR2 are LNHNV and YYDKDF (reference sequence).

The gene calls are TRBV7-2 and TRBJ1-6; perhaps TRBD1 as D (5 bases). This CDR3 is 15 amino acids long. Trimming removed 5 bases from V and 10 bases from J, with 18 bases in between. Germline values: CDR1 SGHTA, CDR2 FQGNSA. The CDR3 reads CASSTNNRDYSPLHF. The CDR3 region has the DNA TGTGCCAGCAGCACAAATAACCGGGACTACTCACCCCTCCACTTT.

The chain employs TRBV5-4 and TRBJ1-2; 7 bases fit TRBD1. The germline V gene encodes CDR1 SGHNT and CDR2 YYREEE (reference sequence). J gave up 0 bases and V 2 bases, and 1 base lay outside the gene matches. The CDR3 totals 14 residues. Here the CDR3 reads CASSLQGTNYGYTF. As DNA, the CDR3 is TGTGCCAGCAGCTTACAGGGGACTAACTATGGCTACACCTTC.